These 24 T cell receptor beta chains originate from one sample sequenced in a study of blood T cells in healthy people across ages. A sample-barcoded 5' primer and a J-beta primer mix were used in a second PCR of roughly 7 to 11 cycles. Using its own MiXCR run on the 5' RACE reads, TCRdb lists one record per CDR3 protein. The sample lists around 990,000 distinct CDR3 sequences, around 25% occurring once. The sample was also reused in another study, on T cells of mothers and their children.

Sequenced input: blood. These TCRs come from a girl aged 2-9 years in good health.

This sequence joins TRBV29-1 and TRBJ2-1, with D possibly TRBD1 on 6 matching bases. The CDR3 length is 13 residues. Trimming cost V 6 bases and J 2 bases, with 11 bases left between them. The germline CDR1 and CDR2 sequences are SQVTM and ANQGSEA. In nucleotides, the CDR3 is TGCAGCGTGTTACAGGGACCCTACAATGAGCAGTTCTTC. This gives the protein CSVLQGPYNEQFF.

The gene calls are TRBV4-3 and TRBJ2-5; D is perhaps TRBD1 (6 bases). V lost 4 bases, J lost 5 bases, and 17 bases lay in between. The CDR3 length is 15 residues. In germline, CDR1 is LGHNA, CDR2 YSLEER. The chain's CDR3 is CASSPETGNGETQYF. CDR3 sequence (DNA): TGCGCCAGCAGCCCCGAAACAGGGAATGGGGAGACCCAGTACTTC.

In its sample, this clonotype was seen once. This chain links TRBV20-1 with TRBJ2-3; D is unclear. This CDR3 is 13 amino acids long. Trimming pared 3 bases from V and 4 bases from J, leaving 11 bases between. Germline CDR1 is DFQATT and CDR2 is SNEGSKA (reference sequence). CDR3 protein: CSARRLESDTQYF. CDR3 nucleotide sequence: TGCAGTGCTAGGCGGCTAGAATCAGATACGCAGTATTTT.

This chain uses TRBV28 with TRBJ1-2, with D unclear. With 7 bases removed from V and 4 bases from J, the gap between germline ends came to 10 bases. This CDR3 spans 12 amino acids. The V gene's germline CDR1 is MDHEN and CDR2 SYDVKM. The CDR3 region is CASTHSIYGYTF. The CDR3 DNA sequence: TGTGCCAGCACCCACAGCATCTATGGCTACACCTTC.

This clonotype was detected a few times. The chain uses TRBV7-8 and TRBJ2-5; TRBD1 matches at 10 bases. CDR1 is SGHVS and CDR2 is FQNEAQ in the germline V gene. The V segment lost 5 bases and the J segment 4 bases; nucleotides outside the gene matches: 10. The CDR3 length is 16 residues. The DNA for the CDR3 is TGTGCCAGCAGCGCTAGGACAGGGGGTTCACGAGAGACCCAGTACTTC. This gives the protein CASSARTGGSRETQYF. Using reference TRBV7-8 and TRBJ2-5 for the parts outside the CDR3, the full variable domain is GAGVSQSPRYKVAKRGQDVALRCDPISGHVSLFWYQQALGQGPEFLTYFQNEAQLDKSGLPSDRFFAERPEGSVSTLKIQRTQQEDSAVYLCASSARTGGSRETQYFGPGTRLLVL.

The gene calls are TRBV5-1 and TRBJ2-5; weak D call: TRBD1 (8 bases). Germline CDR1 SGHRS, CDR2 YFSETQ. CDR3 length: 16 residues. V lost 4 bases and J lost 5, with 21 bases in between. The CDR3 is CASSGRTGREGETQYF. The CDR3 DNA is TGCGCCAGCAGCGGACGGACAGGGAGGGAAGGGGAGACCCAGTACTTC. The full variable domain, with the rest looked up from reference TRBV5-1 and TRBJ2-5, is KAGVTQTPRYLIKTRGQQVTLSCSPISGHRSVSWYQQTPGQGLQFLFEYFSETQRNKGNFPGRFSGRQFSNSRSEMNVSTLELGDSALYLCASSGRTGREGETQYFGPGTRLLVL.

The chain recombines TRBV20-1 with TRBJ2-7; D gene ambiguous. The CDR3 is 15 residues long. Germline-derived CDR1 and CDR2 are DFQATT and SNEGSKA (reference sequence). The V end was cut by 4 bases, the J end by 4 bases, with 20 bases between. The CDR3 DNA follows: TGCAGTGCTATTAAAGAACCGGCCATTCGTTACGAGCAGTACTTC. Translating gives CSAIKEPAIRYEQYF.

The V call is TRBV7-8, the J call TRBJ2-5; possible D gene TRBD2, 6 bases. The DNA end lines up better with TRBJ2-7; the J call may be wrong. This CDR3 comprises 15 residues. The germline CDR1 and CDR2 sequences are SGHVS and FQNEAQ. The CDR3 DNA reads TGTGCCAGCAGTCCTTTGCGGGACCACTCCTACGAGCAGTACTTC. Translated, it gives CASSPLRDHSYEQYF.

This rearrangement joins TRBV6-1 to TRBJ1-2, with D possibly TRBD1 on 6 matching bases. The CDR3 is made up of 15 amino acids. The V end was cut by 0 bases, the J end by 7 bases, with 15 bases between. The germline V gene encodes CDR1 MNHNS and CDR2 SASEGT. The CDR3 here is CASSEALNREGGYTF. The CDR3 nucleotides read TGTGCCAGCAGTGAAGCGCTCAACAGGGAAGGTGGCTACACCTTC.

The gene calls are TRBV7-6 and TRBJ1-5, with D tentatively TRBD1 (5 bases). Trimming cost V 5 bases and J 5 bases, with 13 bases left between them. The CDR3 runs 14 residues. Germline values: CDR1 SGHVS, CDR2 FNYEAQ. CDR3 nucleotide sequence: TGTGCCAGCAGCCCAGGGTCAGATTATCAGCCCCAGCATTTT. This translates into CASSPGSDYQPQHF. The full variable domain, rest sourced from reference TRBV7-6 and TRBJ1-5, is GAGVSQSPRYKVTKRGQDVALRCDPISGHVSLYWYRQALGQGPEFLTYFNYEAQQDKSGLPNDRFSAERPEGSISTLTIQRTEQRDSAMYRCASSPGSDYQPQHFGDGTRLSIL.

This clonotype turned up a few times. The V gene is TRBV11-2, the J gene TRBJ2-5; D is perhaps TRBD2 (5 bases). Trimming removed 5 bases from V and 5 bases from J, with 18 bases in between. The CDR3 length is 15 residues. Germline V gene lookup returns CDR1 SGHAT and CDR2 FQNNGV. The CDR3 sequence is CASSRILGAKETQYF. The CDR3 DNA is TGTGCCAGCAGCCGGATCTTGGGAGCGAAGGAGACCCAGTACTTC.

This clonotype has only a few counts. This chain joins TRBV6-5 and TRBJ2-5, with TRBD2 as a possible D gene (5 bases). The J call is doubtful: the DNA matches TRBJ2-1 better. This CDR3 region has 15 residues. Germline-derived CDR1 and CDR2 are MNHEY and SVGAGI. CDR3 loop: CASRQDGGGSNEQFF. The CDR3 region has the DNA TGTGCCAGCAGGCAGGACGGTGGAGGAAGCAATGAGCAGTTCTTC.

The chain couples TRBV20-1 to TRBJ1-6, with no clear D. The V and J ends lost 0 bases and 2 bases respectively, with 23 bases between them. Germline-derived CDR1 and CDR2 are DFQATT and SNEGSKA (reference sequence). The length of the CDR3 is 20 residues. The chain's CDR3 is CSARDSSGEKPDPYNSPLHF. In DNA, the CDR3 is TGCAGTGCTAGAGATTCGTCGGGCGAAAAGCCGGACCCCTATAATTCACCCCTCCACTTT.

The table lists this clonotype with a few counts. The chain is built from TRBV28 and TRBJ2-5, with TRBD1 identical over 7 bases. The CDR3 is 20 residues long. Germline assignment: CDR1 MDHEN and CDR2 SYDVKM. V lost 1 base, J lost 6 bases, and 23 bases stayed unmatched. CDR3 protein: CASSLSEGALAVEASKTQYF. DNA of the CDR3: TGTGCCAGCAGTTTATCAGAGGGGGCGCTGGCGGTGGAAGCGAGCAAGACCCAGTACTTC. Full variable domain (rest looked up from reference TRBV28 and TRBJ2-5): DVKVTQSSRYLVKRTGEKVFLECVQDMDHENMFWYRQDPGLGLRLIYFSYDVKMKEKGDIPEGYSVSREKKERFSLILESASTNQTSMYLCASSLSEGALAVEASKTQYFGPGTRLLVL.

The chain employs TRBV20-1 and TRBJ2-7; 8 bases match TRBD1. The end of the DNA fits TRBJ2-1 better, so the J call may be wrong. CDR1 and CDR2 from the germline V gene are DFQATT and SNEGSKA (reference sequence). The CDR3 runs 15 residues. The CDR3 here is CSAREWDRIYNEQFF. Written as DNA, the CDR3 is TGCAGTGCTAGAGAGTGGGACAGGATATACAATGAGCAGTTCTTC.

The chain is built from TRBV5-1 and TRBJ2-5; the D is unclear. The DNA end lines up better with TRBJ2-7; the J call may be wrong. CDR1 and CDR2 from the germline V gene are SGHRS and YFSETQ. The CDR3 runs 14 residues. CDR3 sequence (DNA): TGCGCCAGCAGCTTGGAGAGCGCCCCCTACGAGCAGTACTTC. Its translation is CASSLESAPYEQYF.

The chain uses TRBV4-3 and TRBJ2-3; TRBD2 agrees at 9 bases. The germline gives CDR1 LGHNA, CDR2 YSLEER. Trimming took 1 base from V and 5 from J; bases not matched to a gene: 13. The CDR3 contains 18 residues. The chain's CDR3 is CASSQGLSAGGPVDTQYF. CDR3 nucleotide sequence: TGCGCCAGCAGCCAAGGGCTCTCGGCGGGGGGGCCGGTAGATACGCAGTATTTT.

The rearrangement links TRBV5-1 to TRBJ2-7; TRBD2 matches at 10 bases. Germline V gene sequence: CDR1 SGHRS, CDR2 YFSETQ. V lost 1 base and J lost 5; bases outside the gene matches: 6. This CDR3 contains 15 residues. This CDR3 is CASSLSKREGNEQYF. DNA of the CDR3: TGCGCCAGCAGCTTGAGTAAGCGGGAGGGAAACGAGCAGTACTTC. Together with reference TRBV5-1 and TRBJ2-7, the CDR3 gives the full variable domain: KAGVTQTPRYLIKTRGQQVTLSCSPISGHRSVSWYQQTPGQGLQFLFEYFSETQRNKGNFPGRFSGRQFSNSRSEMNVSTLELGDSALYLCASSLSKREGNEQYFGPGTRLTVT.

V usage is TRBV28 and J usage is TRBJ2-1; D not certain. The CDR3 is 16 amino acids. Germline V lookup: CDR1 MDHEN, CDR2 SYDVKM. Trimming shortened V by 6 bases and J by 7 bases, and 22 bases separated the two germline ends. The CDR3 protein is CASSLLQRIEENEQFF. The CDR3 DNA follows: TGTGCCAGCAGCCTCCTGCAGAGAATAGAAGAAAATGAGCAGTTCTTC. The variable domain in full, completed from reference TRBV28 and TRBJ2-1, reads DVKVTQSSRYLVKRTGEKVFLECVQDMDHENMFWYRQDPGLGLRLIYFSYDVKMKEKGDIPEGYSVSREKKERFSLILESASTNQTSMYLCASSLLQRIEENEQFFGPGTRLTVL.

This clonotype appeared a single time. The chain employs TRBV7-9 and TRBJ2-7; 9 positions agree with TRBD1. With V trimmed by 4 bases and J by 5 bases, 6 bases remained unmatched. Germline V gene data show CDR1 as SEHNR and CDR2 as FQNEAQ (reference sequence). The CDR3 contains 14 residues. DNA for the CDR3: TGTGCCAGCAGCTACGGACAGGGGAACCACGAGCAGTACTTC. Residues: CASSYGQGNHEQYF.

The chain carries TRBV29-1 and TRBJ1-1, with D uncertain. V dropped 8 bases and J dropped 4 bases, with 8 bases sitting between them. CDR1 SQVTM and CDR2 ANQGSEA come from the germline V gene. The length of the CDR3 is 10 residues. CDR3 sequence reads: CSTSPTEAFF. In nucleotides, the CDR3 is TGCAGCACCTCCCCCACTGAAGCTTTCTTT.

This clonotype was seen only a few times. The CDR3 region has the DNA TGCAGTGTCACAGTCTGGACAGGGGAGCTTGAAGCTTTCTTT. Amino acid sequence: CSVTVWTGELEAFF. The chain carries TRBV20-1 and TRBJ1-1, with TRBD1 matching over 9 bases. The V gene's germline CDR1 is DFQATT and CDR2 SNEGSKA (reference sequence). The CDR3 length is 14 residues. J gave up 7 bases and V 7 bases, and 13 bases lay outside the gene matches.

The rearrangement joins TRBV9 to TRBJ2-2; D might be TRBD2 (6 bases). CDR1 and CDR2 (germline): SGDLS, YYNGEE. The CDR3 covers 15 residues. V dropped 3 bases and J dropped 6 bases, with 15 bases sitting between them. In DNA form, the CDR3 reads TGTGCCAGCAGCGCCCTTCCTGGAGGGTCCGGGGAGCTGTTTTTT. This gives the protein CASSALPGGSGELFF.

This clonotype was observed a handful of times. The chain employs TRBV6-2 or TRBV6-3 and TRBJ2-7; D unclear. Germline V gene sequence: CDR1 MNHEY, CDR2 SVGEGT. Trimming pared 7 bases from V and 2 bases from J, leaving 12 bases between. This CDR3 comprises 13 residues. The CDR3, as DNA: TGTGCCAGCAAATGGGCCGGAACCTACGAGCAGTACTTC. Amino acids: CASKWAGTYEQYF.